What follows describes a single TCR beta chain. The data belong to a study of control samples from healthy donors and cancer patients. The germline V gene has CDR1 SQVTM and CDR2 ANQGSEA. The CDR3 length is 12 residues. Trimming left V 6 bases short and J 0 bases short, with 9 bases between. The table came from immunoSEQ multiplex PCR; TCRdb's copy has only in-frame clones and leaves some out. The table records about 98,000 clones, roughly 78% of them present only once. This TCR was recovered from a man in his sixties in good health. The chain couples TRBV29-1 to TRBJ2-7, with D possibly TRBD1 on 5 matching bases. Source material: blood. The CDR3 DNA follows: TGCAGCGTCAGGGTTAGCTCCTACGAGCAGTACTTC. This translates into CSVRVSSYEQYF.